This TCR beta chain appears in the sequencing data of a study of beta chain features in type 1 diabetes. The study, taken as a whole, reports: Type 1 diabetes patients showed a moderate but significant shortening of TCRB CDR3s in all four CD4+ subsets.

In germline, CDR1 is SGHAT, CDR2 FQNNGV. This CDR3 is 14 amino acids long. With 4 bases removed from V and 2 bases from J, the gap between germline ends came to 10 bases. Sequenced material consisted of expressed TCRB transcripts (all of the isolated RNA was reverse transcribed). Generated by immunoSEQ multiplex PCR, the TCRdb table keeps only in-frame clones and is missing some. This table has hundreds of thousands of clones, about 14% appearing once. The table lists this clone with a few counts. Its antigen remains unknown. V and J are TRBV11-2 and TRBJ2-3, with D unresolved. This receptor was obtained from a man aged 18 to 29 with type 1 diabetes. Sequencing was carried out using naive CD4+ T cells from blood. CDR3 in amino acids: CASSSRVSTDTQYF. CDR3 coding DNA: TGTGCCAGCAGCTCCCGGGTCTCCACAGATACGCAGTATTTT.